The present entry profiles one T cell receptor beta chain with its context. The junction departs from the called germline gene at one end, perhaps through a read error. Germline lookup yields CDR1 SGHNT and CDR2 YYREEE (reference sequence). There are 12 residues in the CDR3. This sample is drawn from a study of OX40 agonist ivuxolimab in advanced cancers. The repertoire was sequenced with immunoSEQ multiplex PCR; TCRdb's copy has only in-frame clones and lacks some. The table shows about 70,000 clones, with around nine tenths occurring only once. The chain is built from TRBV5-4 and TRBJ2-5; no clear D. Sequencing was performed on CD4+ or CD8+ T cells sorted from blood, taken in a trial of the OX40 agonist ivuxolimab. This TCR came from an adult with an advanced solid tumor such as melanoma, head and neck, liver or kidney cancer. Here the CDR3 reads CASSQDRGTQYF. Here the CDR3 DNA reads TGCGCCAGCAGCCAAGATCGTGGGACCCAGTACTTC.